This entry describes one T cell receptor (beta chain). Its antigen is still unknown. One base away there is no much larger clone; base qualities are not given. The immunoSEQ Assay, a bias-controlled multiplex PCR, was used to amplify TCRbeta CDR3 regions from genomic DNA. As for the authors' bioinformatics: Within the assay, amplification of reference gene primers was used to estimate how many nucleated cells each sample contained. Sequence reads were collapsed and filtered to measure the absolute abundance of every unique TCRbeta CDR3 rearrangement. For each sample, productive Simpson clonality was calculated as the square root of Simpson's diversity index across productive rearrangements. TCRdb took over this immuneACCESS table, retaining in-frame rearrangements with V and J assigned. Such tables are incomplete; in checked studies, under half of the missing clones stem from an unresolved V gene, and the remainder is unexplained. Clone size and the V and J calls come from that table; the DNA yielded D and trimming. This sample gives 150,000 to 200,000 clones in total; 65% to 85% of them show up just once. Roughly 3.1% of the sample is in the top ten clones.

The record originates from a study of blood T cell repertoires in COVID-19 (dated by TCRdb to 2020 to 2022). Background for the entire study: Samples covering the acute and convalescent phases of COVID-19 were provided by collaborators in the United States, Italy and Spain. Where available, HLA class I and class II types were taken from metadata supplied by the sample provider and were not determined by assay-based typing. The prospective study material was composed of cDNA or gDNA derived from T cells, B-cell-depleted T cells, or PBMCs. Samples were obtained from the ongoing ImmuneRACE study (first 160 participants) and from 1,254 subjects provided by 6 global collaborators. The repertoires were released in a freely available public database intended as a resource for research on the immune response to SARS-CoV-2. Deeply sampled blood TCRbeta repertoires from subjects exposed to, actively infected with, or recovered from COVID-19 were included in the dataset. A de-identified subject ID, COVID-19 status, age in years and sex were almost always included in the sample metadata. Overall results and qualifications from the work: The amount of clinical and demographic metadata varied by source and participant and was provided uncurated.

In the prospective study, participants were roughly 18 to 100 years old, resided in fewer than 25 geographic areas of the United States, and were enrolled through a virtual design. In the prospective study, cohorts were assigned on the basis of participant-reported clinical history obtained from a screening survey and a study questionnaire. Exposed participants had been in contact, within 2 weeks of entering the study, with a person who had a PCR-confirmed or clinician-diagnosed case of COVID-19. In the prospective study, whole blood, serum and a nasopharyngeal or oropharyngeal swab were collected from each participant by mobile phlebotomists. Over a 2-month period, participants in the prospective study had the option of providing additional blood draws and questionnaires. Before DNA extraction, blood samples from the prospective study were shipped at room temperature or frozen. Including the terminal cysteine and phenylalanine, the CDR3 comprises 16 residues. Kept here is only the CDR3 DNA, which spans 48 bases and is read in frame from base 1. From the germline V gene, CDR1 is SNHLY and CDR2 is FYNNEI. The junction shows trimming of 1 base on V and 3 bases on J, and the gene matches do not reach 3 bases of it.

The sample taken for sequencing was PBMCs or T cells enriched from blood (not recorded which). The receptor comes from a woman aged 25-40 years who had been exposed to COVID-19. The chain links TRBV2 with TRBJ1-4, with 9 middle bases fitting TRBD1. Read as DNA, the sequence is TGTGCCAGCAGTGAAGACAGGGGGCGGCCTAATGAAAAACTGTTTTTT. Its protein reads: CASSEDRGRPNEKLFF.